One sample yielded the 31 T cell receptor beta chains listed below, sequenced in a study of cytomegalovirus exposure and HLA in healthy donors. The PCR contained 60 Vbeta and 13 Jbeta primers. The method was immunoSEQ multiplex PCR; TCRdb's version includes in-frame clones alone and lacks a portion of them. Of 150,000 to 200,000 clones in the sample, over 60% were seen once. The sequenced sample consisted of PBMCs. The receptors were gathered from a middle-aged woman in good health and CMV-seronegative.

CDR3 nucleotide sequence: TGTGCCAGCAATTTCAATCGGGGTGGCTCCTACAATGAGCAGTTCTTC. Its protein is CASNFNRGGSYNEQFF. The chain recombines TRBV7-2 with TRBJ2-1; perhaps TRBD2 as D (5 bases). The CDR3 runs to 16 residues. Looked up from germline, CDR1 is SGHTA and CDR2 is FQGNSA. V was trimmed by 7 bases and J by 0 bases, leaving 16 bases between them.

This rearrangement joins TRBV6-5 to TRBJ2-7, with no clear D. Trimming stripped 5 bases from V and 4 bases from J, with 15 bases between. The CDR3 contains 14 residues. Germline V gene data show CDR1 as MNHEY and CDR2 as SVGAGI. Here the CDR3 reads CASSIGSSLYEQYF. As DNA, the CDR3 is TGTGCCAGCAGTATCGGGTCCAGTCTTTACGAGCAGTACTTC.

In DNA form, the CDR3 reads TGCGCCAGCAGCCGCCCGGGACTCCTGAACACCGGGGAGCTGTTTTTT. Translated, it gives CASSRPGLLNTGELFF. The chain employs TRBV4-1 and TRBJ2-2; TRBD2 is a possible D gene (6 bases). Germline V gene data show CDR1 as MGHRA and CDR2 as YSYEKL. V lost 4 bases, J lost 1 base, and 13 bases lay in between. The CDR3 sequence is 16 residues long.

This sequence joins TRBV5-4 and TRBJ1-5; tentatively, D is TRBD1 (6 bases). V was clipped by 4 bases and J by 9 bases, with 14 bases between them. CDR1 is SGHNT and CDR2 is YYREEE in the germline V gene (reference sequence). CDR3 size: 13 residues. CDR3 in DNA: TGTGCCAGCAGCGTTAAGGGGGAACGGCCCCAGCATTTT. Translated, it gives CASSVKGERPQHF.

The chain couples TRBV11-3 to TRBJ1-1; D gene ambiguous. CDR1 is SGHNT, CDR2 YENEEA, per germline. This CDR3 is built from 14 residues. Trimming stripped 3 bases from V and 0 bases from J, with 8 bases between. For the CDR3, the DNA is TGTGCCAGCAGCTTCCAGGACTTGAACACTGAAGCTTTCTTT. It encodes CASSFQDLNTEAFF.

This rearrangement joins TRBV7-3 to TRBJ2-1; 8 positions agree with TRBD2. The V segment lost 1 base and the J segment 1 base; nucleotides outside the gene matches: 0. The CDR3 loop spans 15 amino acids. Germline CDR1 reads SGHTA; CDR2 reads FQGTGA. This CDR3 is CASSLIAGSYNEQFF. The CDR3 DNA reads TGTGCCAGCAGCTTAATAGCGGGGTCCTACAATGAGCAGTTCTTC.

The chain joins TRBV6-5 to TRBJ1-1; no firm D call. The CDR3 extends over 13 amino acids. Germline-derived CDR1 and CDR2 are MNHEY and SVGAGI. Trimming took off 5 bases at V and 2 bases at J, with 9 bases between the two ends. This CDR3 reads CASSPPGNTEAFF. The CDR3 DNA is TGTGCCAGCAGTCCGCCCGGTAACACTGAAGCTTTCTTT.

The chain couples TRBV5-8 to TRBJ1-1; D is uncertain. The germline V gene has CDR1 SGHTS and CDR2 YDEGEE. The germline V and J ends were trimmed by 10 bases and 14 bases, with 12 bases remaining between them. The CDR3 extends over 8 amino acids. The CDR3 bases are TGTGCCGACACGTACGGATTCTTT. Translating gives CADTYGFF.

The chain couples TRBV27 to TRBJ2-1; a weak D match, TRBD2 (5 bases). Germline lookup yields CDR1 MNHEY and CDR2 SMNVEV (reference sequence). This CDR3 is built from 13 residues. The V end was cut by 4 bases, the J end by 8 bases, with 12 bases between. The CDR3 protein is CASSSTTKYEQFF. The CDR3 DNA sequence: TGTGCCAGCAGTTCAACGACTAAATATGAGCAGTTCTTC.

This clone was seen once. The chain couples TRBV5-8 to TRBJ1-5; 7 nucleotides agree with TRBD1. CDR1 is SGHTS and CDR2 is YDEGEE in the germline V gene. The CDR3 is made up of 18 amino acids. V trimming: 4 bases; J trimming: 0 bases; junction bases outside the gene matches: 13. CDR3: CASSRARGSTSSNQPQHF. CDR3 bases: TGTGCCAGCAGCCGGGCCAGGGGGTCGACCTCTAGCAATCAGCCCCAGCATTTT.

The CDR3 nucleotides are TGTGCCAGCTCGCGACAACAGGGCGGCACTGAAGCTTTCTTT. It is translated as CASSRQQGGTEAFF. The gene calls are TRBV18 and TRBJ1-1, with D possibly being TRBD1 (6 bases). Germline lookup yields CDR1 KGHSH and CDR2 LQKENI. Trimming shortened V by 6 bases and J by 4 bases, and 15 bases separated the two germline ends. There are 14 residues in the CDR3. The full variable domain, with the rest looked up from reference TRBV18 and TRBJ1-1, is NAGVMQNPRHLVRRRGQEARLRCSPMKGHSHVYWYRQLPEEGLKFMVYLQKENIIDESGMPKERFSAEFPKEGPSILRIQQVVRGDSAAYFCASSRQQGGTEAFFGQGTRLTVV.

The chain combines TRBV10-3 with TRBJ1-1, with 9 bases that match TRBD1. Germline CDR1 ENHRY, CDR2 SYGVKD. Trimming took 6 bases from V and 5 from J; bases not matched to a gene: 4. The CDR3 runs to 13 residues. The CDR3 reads CAISETGGTEAFF. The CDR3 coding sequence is TGTGCCATCAGCGAGACAGGGGGGACTGAAGCTTTCTTT.

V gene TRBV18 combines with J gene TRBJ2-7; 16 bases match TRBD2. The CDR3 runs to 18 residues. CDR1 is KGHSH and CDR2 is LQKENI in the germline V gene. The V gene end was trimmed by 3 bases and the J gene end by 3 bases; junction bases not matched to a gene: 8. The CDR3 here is CASSPPGLAGGPYYEQYF. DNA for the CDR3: TGTGCCAGCTCACCGCCGGGACTAGCGGGAGGGCCGTACTACGAGCAGTACTTC. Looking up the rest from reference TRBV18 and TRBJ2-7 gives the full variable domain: NAGVMQNPRHLVRRRGQEARLRCSPMKGHSHVYWYRQLPEEGLKFMVYLQKENIIDESGMPKERFSAEFPKEGPSILRIQQVVRGDSAAYFCASSPPGLAGGPYYEQYFGPGTRLTVT.

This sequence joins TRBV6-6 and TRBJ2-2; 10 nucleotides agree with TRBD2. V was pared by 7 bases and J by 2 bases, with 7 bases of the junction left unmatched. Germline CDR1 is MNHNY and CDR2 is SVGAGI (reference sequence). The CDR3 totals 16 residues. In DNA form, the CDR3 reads TGTGCCAGCAAACTAGCGGGACCCTTCAACACCGGGGAGCTGTTTTTT. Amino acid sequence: CASKLAGPFNTGELFF.

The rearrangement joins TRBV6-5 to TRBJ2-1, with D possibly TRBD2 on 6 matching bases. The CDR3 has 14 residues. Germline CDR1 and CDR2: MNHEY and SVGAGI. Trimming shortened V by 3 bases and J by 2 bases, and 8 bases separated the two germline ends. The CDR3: CASSYSSAYNEQFF. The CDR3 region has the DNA TGTGCCAGCAGTTATTCTAGCGCCTACAATGAGCAGTTCTTC.

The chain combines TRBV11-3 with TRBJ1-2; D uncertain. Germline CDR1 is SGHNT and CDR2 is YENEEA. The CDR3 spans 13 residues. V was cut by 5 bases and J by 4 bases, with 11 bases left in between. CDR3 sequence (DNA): TGTGCCAGCAGCCCCGACGGGATCTATGGCTACACCTTC. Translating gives CASSPDGIYGYTF.

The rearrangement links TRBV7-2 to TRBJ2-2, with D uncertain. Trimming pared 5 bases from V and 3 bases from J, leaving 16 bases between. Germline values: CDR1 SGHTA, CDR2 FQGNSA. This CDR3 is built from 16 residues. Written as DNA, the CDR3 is TGTGCCAGCAGCCGCAGGCGATTAAGTTACACCGGGGAGCTGTTTTTT. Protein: CASSRRRLSYTGELFF.

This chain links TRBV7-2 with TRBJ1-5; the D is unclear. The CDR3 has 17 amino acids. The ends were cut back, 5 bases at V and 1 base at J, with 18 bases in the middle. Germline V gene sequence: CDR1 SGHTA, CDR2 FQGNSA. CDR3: CASSRVAGSGSNQPQHF. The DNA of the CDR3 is TGTGCCAGCAGCCGGGTAGCCGGGTCTGGCAGCAATCAGCCCCAGCATTTT. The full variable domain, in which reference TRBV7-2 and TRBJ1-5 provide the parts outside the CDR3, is GAGVSQSPSNKVTEKGKDVELRCDPISGHTALYWYRQSLGQGLEFLIYFQGNSAPDKSGLPSDRFSAERTGGSVSTLTIQRTQQEDSAVYLCASSRVAGSGSNQPQHFGDGTRLSIL.

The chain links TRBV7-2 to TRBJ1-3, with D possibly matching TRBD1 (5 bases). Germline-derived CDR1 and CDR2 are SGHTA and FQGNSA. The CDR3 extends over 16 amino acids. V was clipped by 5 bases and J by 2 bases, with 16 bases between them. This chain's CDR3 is CASSLDVGLAGNTIYF. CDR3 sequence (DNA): TGTGCCAGCAGCCTCGACGTGGGGCTTGCTGGAAACACCATATATTTT. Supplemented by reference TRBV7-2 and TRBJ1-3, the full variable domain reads GAGVSQSPSNKVTEKGKDVELRCDPISGHTALYWYRQSLGQGLEFLIYFQGNSAPDKSGLPSDRFSAERTGGSVSTLTIQRTQQEDSAVYLCASSLDVGLAGNTIYFGEGSWLTVV.

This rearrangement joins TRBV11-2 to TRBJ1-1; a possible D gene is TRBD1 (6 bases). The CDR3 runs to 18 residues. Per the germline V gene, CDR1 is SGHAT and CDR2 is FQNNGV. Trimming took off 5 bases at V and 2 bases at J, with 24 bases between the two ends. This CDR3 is CASSPQRIQGGRNTEAFF. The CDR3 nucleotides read TGTGCCAGCAGCCCCCAAAGGATACAGGGCGGTAGAAACACTGAAGCTTTCTTT.

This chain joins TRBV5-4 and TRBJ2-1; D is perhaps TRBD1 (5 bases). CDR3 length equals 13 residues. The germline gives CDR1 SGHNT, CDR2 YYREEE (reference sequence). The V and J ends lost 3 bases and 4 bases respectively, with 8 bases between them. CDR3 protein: CASSSTEYNEQFF. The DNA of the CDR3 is TGTGCCAGCAGCTCGACAGAGTACAATGAGCAGTTCTTC.

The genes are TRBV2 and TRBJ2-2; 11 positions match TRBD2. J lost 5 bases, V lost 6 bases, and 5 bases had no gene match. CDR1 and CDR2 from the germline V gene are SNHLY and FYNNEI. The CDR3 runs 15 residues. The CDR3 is CASRTTSGSTGELFF. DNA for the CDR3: TGTGCCAGCAGGACTACTAGCGGGAGTACCGGGGAGCTGTTTTTT.

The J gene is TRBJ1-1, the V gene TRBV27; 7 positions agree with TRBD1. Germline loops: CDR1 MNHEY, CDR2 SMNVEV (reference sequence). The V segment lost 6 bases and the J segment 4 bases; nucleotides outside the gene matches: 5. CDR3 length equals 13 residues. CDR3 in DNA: TGTGCCAGCAGCGAGAGGGGGCCCACTGAAGCTTTCTTT. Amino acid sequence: CASSERGPTEAFF.

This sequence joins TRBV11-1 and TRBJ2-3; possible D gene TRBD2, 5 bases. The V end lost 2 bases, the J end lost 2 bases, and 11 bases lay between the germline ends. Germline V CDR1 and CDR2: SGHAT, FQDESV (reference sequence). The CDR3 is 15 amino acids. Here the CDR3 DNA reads TGTGCCAGCAGCTTACTGAGGGCCGACACAGATACGCAGTATTTT. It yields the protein CASSLLRADTDTQYF.

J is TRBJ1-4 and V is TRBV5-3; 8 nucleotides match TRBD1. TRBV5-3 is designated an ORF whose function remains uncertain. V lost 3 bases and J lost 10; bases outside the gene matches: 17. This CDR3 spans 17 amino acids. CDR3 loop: CARSWVATQGARGKLFF. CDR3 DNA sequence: TGTGCCAGAAGCTGGGTGGCTACGCAGGGGGCGAGGGGAAAACTGTTTTTT.

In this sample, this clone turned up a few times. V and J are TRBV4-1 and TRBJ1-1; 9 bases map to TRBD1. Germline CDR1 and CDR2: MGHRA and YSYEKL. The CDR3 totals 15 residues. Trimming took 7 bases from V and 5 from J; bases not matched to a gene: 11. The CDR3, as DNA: TGCGCCAGCACGGGACAGGGAAGGGGCCGAACTGAAGCTTTCTTT. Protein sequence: CASTGQGRGRTEAFF.

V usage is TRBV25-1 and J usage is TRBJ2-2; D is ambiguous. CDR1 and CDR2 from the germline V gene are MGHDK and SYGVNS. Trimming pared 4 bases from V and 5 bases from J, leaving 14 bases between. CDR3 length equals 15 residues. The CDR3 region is CASSASLAGTGELFF. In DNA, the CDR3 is TGTGCCAGCAGTGCCTCCCTCGCAGGTACCGGGGAGCTGTTTTTT.

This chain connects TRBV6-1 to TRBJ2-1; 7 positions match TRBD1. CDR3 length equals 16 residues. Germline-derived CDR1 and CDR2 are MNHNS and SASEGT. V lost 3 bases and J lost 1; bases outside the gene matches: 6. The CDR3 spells CASSETGTVSYNEQFF. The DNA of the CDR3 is TGTGCCAGCAGTGAGACCGGGACAGTATCCTACAATGAGCAGTTCTTC.

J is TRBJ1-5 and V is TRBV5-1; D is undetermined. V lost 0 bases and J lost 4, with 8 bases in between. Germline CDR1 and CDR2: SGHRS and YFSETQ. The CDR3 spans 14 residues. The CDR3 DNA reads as TGCGCCAGCAGCTTGGTAGGAGGGAATCAGCCCCAGCATTTT. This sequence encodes CASSLVGGNQPQHF.

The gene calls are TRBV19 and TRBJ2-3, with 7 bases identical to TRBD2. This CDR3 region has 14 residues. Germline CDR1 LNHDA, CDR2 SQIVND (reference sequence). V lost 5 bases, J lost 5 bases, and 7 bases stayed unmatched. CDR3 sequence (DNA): TGTGCCAGTAGTTCCGGACTAGTTTTAGATACGCAGTATTTT. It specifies CASSSGLVLDTQYF.

The CDR3 DNA sequence: TGCGCCAGCAGCCCGGACCCTGGGGGGACCGGGGAGCTGTTTTTT. It is translated as CASSPDPGGTGELFF. The rearrangement uses TRBV5-1 and TRBJ2-2, with D maybe TRBD2 (6 bases). The germline V gene has CDR1 SGHRS and CDR2 YFSETQ. V lost 4 bases to trimming and J lost 5 bases, with 15 bases between them. The CDR3 loop spans 15 amino acids. The entire variable domain, with the rest obtained from reference TRBV5-1 and TRBJ2-2, is as follows: KAGVTQTPRYLIKTRGQQVTLSCSPISGHRSVSWYQQTPGQGLQFLFEYFSETQRNKGNFPGRFSGRQFSNSRSEMNVSTLELGDSALYLCASSPDPGGTGELFFGEGSRLTVL.